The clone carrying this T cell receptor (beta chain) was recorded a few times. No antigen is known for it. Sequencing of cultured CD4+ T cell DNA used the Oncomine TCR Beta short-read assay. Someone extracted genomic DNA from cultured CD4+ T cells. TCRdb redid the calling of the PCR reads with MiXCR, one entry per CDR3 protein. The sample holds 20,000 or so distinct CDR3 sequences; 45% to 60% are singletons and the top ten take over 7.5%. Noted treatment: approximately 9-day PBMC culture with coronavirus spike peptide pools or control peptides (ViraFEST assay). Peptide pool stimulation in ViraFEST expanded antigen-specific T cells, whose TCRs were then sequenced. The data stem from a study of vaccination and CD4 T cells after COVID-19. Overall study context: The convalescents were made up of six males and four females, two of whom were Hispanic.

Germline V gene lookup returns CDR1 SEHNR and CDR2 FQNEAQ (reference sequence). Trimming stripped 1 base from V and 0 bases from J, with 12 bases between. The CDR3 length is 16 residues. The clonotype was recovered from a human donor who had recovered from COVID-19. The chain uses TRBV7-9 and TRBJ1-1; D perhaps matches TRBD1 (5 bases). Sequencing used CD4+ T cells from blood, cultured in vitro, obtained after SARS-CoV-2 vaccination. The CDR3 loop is CASSLGPGSLNTEAFF. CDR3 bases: TGTGCCAGCAGCTTAGGGCCAGGGAGTTTGAACACTGAAGCTTTCTTT. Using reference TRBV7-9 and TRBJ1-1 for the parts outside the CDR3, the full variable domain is DTGVSQNPRHKITKRGQNVTFRCDPISEHNRLYWYRQTLGQGPEFLTYFQNEAQLEKSRLLSDRFSAERPKGSFSTLEIQRTEQGDSAMYLCASSLGPGSLNTEAFFGQGTRLTVV.